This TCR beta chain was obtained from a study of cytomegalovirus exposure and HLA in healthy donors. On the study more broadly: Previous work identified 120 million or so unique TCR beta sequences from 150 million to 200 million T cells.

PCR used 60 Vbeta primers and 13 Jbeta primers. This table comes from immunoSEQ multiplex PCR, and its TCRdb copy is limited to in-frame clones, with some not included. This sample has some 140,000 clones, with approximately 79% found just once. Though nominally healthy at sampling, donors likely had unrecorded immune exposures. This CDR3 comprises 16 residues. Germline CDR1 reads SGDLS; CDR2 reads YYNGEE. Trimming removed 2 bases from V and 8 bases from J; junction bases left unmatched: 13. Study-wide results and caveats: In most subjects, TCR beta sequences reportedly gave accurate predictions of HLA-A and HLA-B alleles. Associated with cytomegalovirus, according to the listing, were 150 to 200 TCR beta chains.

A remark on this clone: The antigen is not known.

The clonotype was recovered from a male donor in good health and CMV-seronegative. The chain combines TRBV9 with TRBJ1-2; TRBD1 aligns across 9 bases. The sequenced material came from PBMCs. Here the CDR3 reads CASSVSPRTGEGGYTF. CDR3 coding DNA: TGTGCCAGCAGCGTGTCCCCTAGGACAGGGGAGGGAGGCTACACCTTC.